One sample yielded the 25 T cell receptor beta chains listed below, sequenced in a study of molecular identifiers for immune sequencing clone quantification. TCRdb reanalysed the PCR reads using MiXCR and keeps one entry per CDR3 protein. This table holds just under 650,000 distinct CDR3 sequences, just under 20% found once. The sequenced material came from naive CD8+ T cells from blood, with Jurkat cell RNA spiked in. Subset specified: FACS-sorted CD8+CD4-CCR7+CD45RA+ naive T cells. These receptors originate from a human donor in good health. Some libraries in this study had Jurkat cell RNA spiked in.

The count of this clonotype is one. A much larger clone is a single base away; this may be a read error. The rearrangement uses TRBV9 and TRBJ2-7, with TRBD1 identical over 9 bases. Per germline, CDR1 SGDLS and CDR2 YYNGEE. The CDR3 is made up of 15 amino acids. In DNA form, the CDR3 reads TGTGCCAGCAACAAAGGGGACAGGGCCTCCTACGGGCAGTACTTC. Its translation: CASNKGDRASYGQYF.

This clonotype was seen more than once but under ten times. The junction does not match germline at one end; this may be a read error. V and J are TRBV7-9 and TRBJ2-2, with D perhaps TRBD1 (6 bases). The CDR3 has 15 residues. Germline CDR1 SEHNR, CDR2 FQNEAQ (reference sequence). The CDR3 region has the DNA TGTGCCAGCGGCTTAACAGGGATGACGACCGGGGAGCTGTTTTTT. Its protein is CASGLTGMTTGELFF.

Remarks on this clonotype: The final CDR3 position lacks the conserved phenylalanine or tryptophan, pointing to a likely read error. CDR3: CASSLRGLKETLFS. CDR3 in DNA: TGTGCCAGCAGTCTAAGGGGCCTTAAGGAAACACTGTTTTCT. The V gene is TRBV28, the J gene TRBJ1-4, with a tentative D call TRBD1 (5 bases). The V gene's germline CDR1 is MDHEN and CDR2 SYDVKM. The CDR3 totals 14 residues.

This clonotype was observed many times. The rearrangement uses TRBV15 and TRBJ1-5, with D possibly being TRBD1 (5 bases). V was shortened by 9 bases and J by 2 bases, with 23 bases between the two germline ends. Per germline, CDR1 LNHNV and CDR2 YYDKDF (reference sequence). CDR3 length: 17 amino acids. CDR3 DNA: TGTGCCACTGGGGGGACTGAGGGATATTGGGGCAATCAGCCCCAGCATTTT. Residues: CATGGTEGYWGNQPQHF.

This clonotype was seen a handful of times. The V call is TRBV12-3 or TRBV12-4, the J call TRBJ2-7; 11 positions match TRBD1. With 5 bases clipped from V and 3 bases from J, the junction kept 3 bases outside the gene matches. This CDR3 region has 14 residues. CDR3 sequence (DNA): TGTGCCAGCAGTGAGGACAGGGGGCTCTACGAGCAGTACTTC. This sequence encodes CASSEDRGLYEQYF.

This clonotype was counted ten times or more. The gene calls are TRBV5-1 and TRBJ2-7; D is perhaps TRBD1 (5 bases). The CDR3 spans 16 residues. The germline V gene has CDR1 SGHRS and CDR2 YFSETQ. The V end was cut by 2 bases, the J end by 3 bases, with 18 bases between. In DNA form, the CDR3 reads TGCGCCAGCAGCTTTAGTGAGAGACAGCCAGGCTACGAGCAGTACTTC. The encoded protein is CASSFSERQPGYEQYF.

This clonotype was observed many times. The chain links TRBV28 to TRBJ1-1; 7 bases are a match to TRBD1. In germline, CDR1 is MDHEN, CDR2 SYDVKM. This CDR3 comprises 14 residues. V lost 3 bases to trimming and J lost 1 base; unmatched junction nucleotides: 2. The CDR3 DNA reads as TGTGCCAGCAGTTTTAGGGGGCGGAACACTGAAGCTTTCTTT. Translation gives CASSFRGRNTEAFF.

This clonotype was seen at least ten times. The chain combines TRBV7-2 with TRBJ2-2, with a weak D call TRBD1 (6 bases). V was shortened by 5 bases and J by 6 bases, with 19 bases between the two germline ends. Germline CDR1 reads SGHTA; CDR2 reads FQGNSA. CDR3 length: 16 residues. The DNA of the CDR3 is TGTGCCAGCAGCCGGAAGGGGGATTTCTCTGCCGGGGAGCTGTTTTTT. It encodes CASSRKGDFSAGELFF. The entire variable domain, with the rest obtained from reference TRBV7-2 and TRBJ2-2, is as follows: GAGVSQSPSNKVTEKGKDVELRCDPISGHTALYWYRQSLGQGLEFLIYFQGNSAPDKSGLPSDRFSAERTGGSVSTLTIQRTQQEDSAVYLCASSRKGDFSAGELFFGEGSRLTVL.

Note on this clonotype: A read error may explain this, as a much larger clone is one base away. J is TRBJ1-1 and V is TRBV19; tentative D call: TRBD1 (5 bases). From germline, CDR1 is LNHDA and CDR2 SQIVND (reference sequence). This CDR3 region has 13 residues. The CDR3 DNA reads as TGTGCCAGTAGTATAGATGCGGGGACTGGAGCTTTCTTT. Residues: CASSIDAGTGAFF.

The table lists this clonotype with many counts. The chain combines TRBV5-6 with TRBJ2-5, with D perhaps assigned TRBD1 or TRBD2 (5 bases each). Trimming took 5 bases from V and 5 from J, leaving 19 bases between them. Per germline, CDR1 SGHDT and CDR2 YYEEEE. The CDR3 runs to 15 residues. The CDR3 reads CASSFPGPLGETQYF. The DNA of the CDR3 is TGTGCCAGCAGTTTTCCGGGACCCTTGGGGGAGACCCAGTACTTC.

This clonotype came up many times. The CDR3 coding sequence is TGTGCCAGCAGTTCGAGACGGTCTGGCACTCCCGCTGGGGCCAACGTCCTGACTTTC. It specifies CASSSRRSGTPAGANVLTF. The J gene is TRBJ2-6, the V gene TRBV28; D unclear. The CDR3 consists of 19 residues. Germline assignment: CDR1 MDHEN and CDR2 SYDVKM. V lost 4 bases and J 2 bases, leaving 21 bases between the germline ends.

The CDR3 region is CSVESTGFYGYTF. The CDR3 bases are TGCAGCGTTGAATCCACTGGGTTCTATGGCTACACCTTC. The chain has TRBV29-1 and TRBJ1-2; D unresolved. The CDR3 is made up of 13 amino acids. The V gene lost 2 bases and the J gene lost 4 bases, with 11 bases spanning the gap. Germline-derived CDR1 and CDR2 are SQVTM and ANQGSEA.

The DNA of the CDR3 is TGTGCCAGCAGCCCCGGTAGGGGTGAGGATGAAGCTTTCTTT. Amino acids: CASSPGRGEDEAFF. This chain connects TRBV9 to TRBJ1-1, with D possibly TRBD1 on 5 matching bases. The CDR3 is made up of 14 amino acids. Deletions cut 4 bases from V and 7 bases from J, with 17 bases between. CDR1 is SGDLS, CDR2 YYNGEE, per germline. Full variable domain (remainder filled in from reference TRBV9 and TRBJ1-1): DSGVTQTPKHLITATGQRVTLRCSPRSGDLSVYWYQQSLDQGLQFLIQYYNGEERAKGNILERFSAQQFPDLHSELNLSSLELGDSALYFCASSPGRGEDEAFFGQGTRLTVV.

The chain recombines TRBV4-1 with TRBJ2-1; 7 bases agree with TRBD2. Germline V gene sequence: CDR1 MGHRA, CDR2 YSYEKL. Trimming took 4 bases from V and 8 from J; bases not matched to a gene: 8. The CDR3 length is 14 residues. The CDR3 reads CASSLGGSIDEQFF. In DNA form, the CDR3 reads TGCGCCAGCAGCCTAGGCGGGAGTATAGATGAGCAGTTCTTC.

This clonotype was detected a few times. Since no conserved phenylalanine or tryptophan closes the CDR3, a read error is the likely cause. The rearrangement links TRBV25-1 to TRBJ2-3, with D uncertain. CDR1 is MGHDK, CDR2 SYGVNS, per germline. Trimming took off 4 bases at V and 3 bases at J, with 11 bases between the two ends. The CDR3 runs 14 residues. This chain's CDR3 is CASSGGGRTDTQYL. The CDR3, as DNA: TGTGCCAGCAGTGGCGGCGGAAGGACAGATACGCAGTATCTT.

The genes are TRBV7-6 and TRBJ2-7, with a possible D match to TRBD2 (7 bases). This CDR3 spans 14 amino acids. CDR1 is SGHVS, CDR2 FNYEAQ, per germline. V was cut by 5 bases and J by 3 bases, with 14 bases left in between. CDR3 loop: CASSPWGGNYEQYF. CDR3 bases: TGTGCCAGCAGCCCGTGGGGGGGCAACTACGAGCAGTACTTC.

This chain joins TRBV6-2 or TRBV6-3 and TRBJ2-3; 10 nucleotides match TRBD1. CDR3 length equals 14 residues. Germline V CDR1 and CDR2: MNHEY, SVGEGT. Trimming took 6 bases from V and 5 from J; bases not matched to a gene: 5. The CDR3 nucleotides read TGTGCCAGCAGAAGGACAGGGGGTCTAGATACGCAGTATTTT. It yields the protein CASRRTGGLDTQYF.

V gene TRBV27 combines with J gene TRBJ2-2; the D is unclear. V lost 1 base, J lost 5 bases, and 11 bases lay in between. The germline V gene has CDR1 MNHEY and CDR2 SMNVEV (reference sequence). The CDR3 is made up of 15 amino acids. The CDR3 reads CASSLFTPRTGELFF. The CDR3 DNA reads TGTGCCAGCAGTTTATTTACCCCGCGGACCGGGGAGCTGTTTTTT.

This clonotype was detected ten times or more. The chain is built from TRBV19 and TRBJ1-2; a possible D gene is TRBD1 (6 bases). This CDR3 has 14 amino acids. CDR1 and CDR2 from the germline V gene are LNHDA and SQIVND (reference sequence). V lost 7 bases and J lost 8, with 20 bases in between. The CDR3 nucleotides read TGTGCCAGTACCCGGACAGCCTCTATGGACGGCTACACCTTC. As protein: CASTRTASMDGYTF.

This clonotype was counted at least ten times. As DNA, the CDR3 is TGCAGTGCTAGAGATCTTGGGTTAGCGGAGAACACCGGGGAGCTGTTTTTT. As protein: CSARDLGLAENTGELFF. The J gene is TRBJ2-2, the V gene TRBV20-1, with D possibly being TRBD2 (6 bases). The CDR3 is 17 amino acids. With 0 bases removed from V and 1 base from J, the gap between germline ends came to 15 bases. CDR1 and CDR2 from the germline V gene are DFQATT and SNEGSKA (reference sequence).

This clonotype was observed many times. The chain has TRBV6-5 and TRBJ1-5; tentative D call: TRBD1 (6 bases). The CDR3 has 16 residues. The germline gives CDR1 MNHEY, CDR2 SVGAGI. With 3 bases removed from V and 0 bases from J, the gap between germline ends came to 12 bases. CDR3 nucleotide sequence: TGTGCCAGCAGTTATGGGGGGCCCTATAGCAATCAGCCCCAGCATTTT. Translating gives CASSYGGPYSNQPQHF.

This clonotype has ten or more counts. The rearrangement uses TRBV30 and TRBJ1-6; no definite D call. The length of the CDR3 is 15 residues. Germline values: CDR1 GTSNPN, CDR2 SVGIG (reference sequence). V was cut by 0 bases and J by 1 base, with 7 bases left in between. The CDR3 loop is CAWSVLESYNSPLHF. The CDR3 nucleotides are TGTGCCTGGAGTGTTCTCGAATCCTATAATTCACCCCTCCACTTT.

CDR3 residues: CSAREAGGYGYTF. In nucleotides, the CDR3 is TGCAGTGCTAGAGAGGCAGGGGGGTATGGCTACACCTTC. This rearrangement joins TRBV20-1 to TRBJ1-2, with 7 bases matching TRBD1. This CDR3 contains 13 residues. J lost 5 bases, V lost 0 bases, and 3 bases had no gene match. Germline assignment: CDR1 DFQATT and CDR2 SNEGSKA (reference sequence).

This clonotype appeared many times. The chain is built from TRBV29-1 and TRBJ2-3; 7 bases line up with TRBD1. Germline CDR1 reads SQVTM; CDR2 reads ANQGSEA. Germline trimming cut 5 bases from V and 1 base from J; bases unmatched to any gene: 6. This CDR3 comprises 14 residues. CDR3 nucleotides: TGCAGCGTTTCCGGCGACAGGGGCACAGATACGCAGTATTTT. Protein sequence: CSVSGDRGTDTQYF.

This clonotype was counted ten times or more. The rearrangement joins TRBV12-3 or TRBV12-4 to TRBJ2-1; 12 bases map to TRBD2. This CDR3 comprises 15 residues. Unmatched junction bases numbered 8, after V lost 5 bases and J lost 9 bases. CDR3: CASSPGLAGLFEQFF. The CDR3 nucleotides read TGTGCCAGCAGTCCCGGACTAGCGGGGTTGTTTGAGCAGTTCTTC.